The table lists the clone carrying this TCR beta chain with many counts. What it binds is unknown. The data belong to a study of glioma-infiltrating T cells. TCR alpha and beta CDR3 regions were amplified from RNA using iRepertoire nested multiplex PCR. One-step reverse transcription and amplification started from approximately 100-400 ng of tissue mRNA or PBMC total RNA. TCRdb re-called the multiplex PCR reads through MiXCR, storing one row per CDR3 protein. The sample has roughly 100,000 distinct CDR3 sequences, 35% to 50% seen once; the top ten hold under 40%. The germline V gene encodes CDR1 DFQATT and CDR2 SNEGSKA (reference sequence). The CDR3 consists of 12 residues. V was pared by 5 bases and J by 5 bases, with 13 bases between. General observations from the study: Non-neoplastic patients had below-expected tissue-blood divergence, while all gliomas exceeded expectation. Tissue and blood shared very few CDR3 sequences.

The receptor comes from a human donor with low-grade glioma or glioblastoma, undergoing nonglioma brain surgery, or in good health (not recorded which). The genes are TRBV20-1 and TRBJ2-7; D might be TRBD1 or TRBD2, each matching 5 bases. Sequencing was performed on glioma tissue, nonneoplastic brain tissue, or PBMCs (not recorded which). This CDR3 is CSAHSVGDEQYF. In DNA form, the CDR3 reads TGCAGTGCTCACTCGGTGGGGGACGAGCAGTACTTC.